This T cell receptor (beta chain) was sequenced for a study of cytomegalovirus exposure and HLA in healthy donors. Per the germline V gene, CDR1 is LNHDA and CDR2 is SQIVND (reference sequence). The ends were cut back, 5 bases at V and 2 bases at J, with 12 bases in the middle. There are 15 residues in the CDR3. The study ran its PCR with 60 Vbeta and 13 Jbeta primers. Authors' methods: Later, 80 million or so unique TCR beta chains were counted in an analysis, and approximately 10 million of them were shared. The assay was immunoSEQ multiplex PCR, and TCRdb's table has in-frame clones only and misses some. V, J and clone size are those of that table, while D and trimming were read from the DNA. This sample carries 150,000 to 200,000 clones, around four fifths of them seen once, and the ten largest clones take 1.4%.

The sequence was obtained from a man aged 18 to 35 in good health and CMV-seronegative. The sequenced material came from PBMCs. The chain has TRBV19 and TRBJ2-2, with D tentatively TRBD1 (5 bases). The CDR3 here is CASSARGPNTGELFF. CDR3 DNA sequence: TGTGCCAGTAGTGCAAGGGGCCCCAACACCGGGGAGCTGTTTTTT. Based on the CDR3 plus reference TRBV19 and TRBJ2-2, the full variable domain is DGGITQSPKYLFRKEGQNVTLSCEQNLNHDAMYWYRQDPGQGLRLIYYSQIVNDFQKGDIAEGYSVSREKKESFPLTVTSAQKNPTAFYLCASSARGPNTGELFFGEGSRLTVL.